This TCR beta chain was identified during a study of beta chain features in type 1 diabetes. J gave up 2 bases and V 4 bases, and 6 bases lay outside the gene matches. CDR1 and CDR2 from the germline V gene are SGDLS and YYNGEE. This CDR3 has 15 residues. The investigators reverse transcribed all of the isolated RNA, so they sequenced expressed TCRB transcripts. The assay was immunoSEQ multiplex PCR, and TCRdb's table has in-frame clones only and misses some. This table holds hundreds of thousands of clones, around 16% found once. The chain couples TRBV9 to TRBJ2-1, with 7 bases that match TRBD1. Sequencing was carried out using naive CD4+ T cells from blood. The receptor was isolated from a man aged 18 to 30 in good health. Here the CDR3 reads CASSPDRVPYNEQFF. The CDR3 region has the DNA TGTGCCAGCAGCCCCGACAGGGTCCCCTACAATGAGCAGTTCTTC.